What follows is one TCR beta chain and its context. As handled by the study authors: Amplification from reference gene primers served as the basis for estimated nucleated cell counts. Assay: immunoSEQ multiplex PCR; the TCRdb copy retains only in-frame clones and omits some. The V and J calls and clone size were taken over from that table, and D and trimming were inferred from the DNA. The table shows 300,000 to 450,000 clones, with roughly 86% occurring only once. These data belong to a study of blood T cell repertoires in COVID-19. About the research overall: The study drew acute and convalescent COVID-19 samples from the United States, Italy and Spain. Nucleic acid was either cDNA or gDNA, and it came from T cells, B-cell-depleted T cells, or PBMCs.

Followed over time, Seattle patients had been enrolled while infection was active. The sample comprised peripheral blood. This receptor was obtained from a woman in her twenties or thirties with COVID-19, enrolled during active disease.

As DNA, the CDR3 is TGTGCCAGTACGGCTCGGGGTGAGCAGTTCTTC. Translation: CASTARGEQFF. V usage is TRBV19 and J usage is TRBJ2-1; D is possibly TRBD2 (5 bases). The CDR3 is 11 residues long. Looked up from germline, CDR1 is LNHDA and CDR2 is SQIVND (reference sequence). Trimming took 7 bases from V and 9 from J, leaving 10 bases between them.